This T cell receptor beta chain was obtained from a study of shared clonotypes between healthy human individuals. The overall study: The people who gave samples were two women and a few men aged 18 to 49. There were three CD4 naive, three CD4 memory, two CD8 naive and one CD8 memory plates per donor.

There are a few counts of this clone. As yet, its antigen is unknown. The same CDR3 can be traced to other DNA sequences in this sample. Each subset's genomic DNA was split evenly across several immunoSEQ plates. Measured with immunoSEQ multiplex PCR; TCRdb has only the in-frame clones, and not every one. The table has a few million clones, less than 95% seen once. Trimming took off 0 bases at V and 1 base at J, with 7 bases between the two ends. Germline V gene sequence: CDR1 SGHNT, CDR2 YYREEE (reference sequence). The CDR3 loop spans 14 amino acids. Overall study results and limits: Sharing across four donors was highest in naive CD4 (approximately 5%) and lowest in memory CD8 (0.4%).

The chain uses TRBV5-4 and TRBJ1-1, with D unresolved. The receptor was isolated from a man aged 18 to 30 in good health. Some clones in this sample may be carry-over from other donors' samples. The sample comprised naive CD4+ T cells from PBMCs. The subset denotes: CD45RA+ positively selected. The CDR3 here is CASSLEPENTEAFF. The CDR3 DNA reads TGTGCCAGCAGCTTGGAACCGGAGAACACTGAAGCTTTCTTT.